This T cell receptor beta chain appears in the sequencing data of a study of shared clonotypes between healthy human individuals. Naive CD8 populations comprised CD45RO-negative cells positively selected for CCR7, excluding terminally differentiated effector memory CD45RA+ cells. Here immunoSEQ multiplex PCR was the method, and the copy in TCRdb shows in-frame clones only, minus some. The data contain over 2,000,000 clones, about 94% of them seen just once; the ten biggest clones take up approximately 1.6%. Germline V gene lookup returns CDR1 GTSNPN and CDR2 SVGIG (reference sequence). This CDR3 spans 14 amino acids.

The J gene is TRBJ2-5, the V gene TRBV30; no reliable D call. The J call is uncertain, as TRBJ2-7 better fits the DNA end. The sequence came from a man aged 18 to 30 in good health. Some clones in this sample may be carry-over from other donors' samples. Sequencing was done on a sample of naive CD8+ T cells from PBMCs. In DNA form, the CDR3 reads TGTGCCTGGAGGAACCCCAGAACAGCCTACGAGCAGTACTTC. Amino acid sequence: CAWRNPRTAYEQYF.